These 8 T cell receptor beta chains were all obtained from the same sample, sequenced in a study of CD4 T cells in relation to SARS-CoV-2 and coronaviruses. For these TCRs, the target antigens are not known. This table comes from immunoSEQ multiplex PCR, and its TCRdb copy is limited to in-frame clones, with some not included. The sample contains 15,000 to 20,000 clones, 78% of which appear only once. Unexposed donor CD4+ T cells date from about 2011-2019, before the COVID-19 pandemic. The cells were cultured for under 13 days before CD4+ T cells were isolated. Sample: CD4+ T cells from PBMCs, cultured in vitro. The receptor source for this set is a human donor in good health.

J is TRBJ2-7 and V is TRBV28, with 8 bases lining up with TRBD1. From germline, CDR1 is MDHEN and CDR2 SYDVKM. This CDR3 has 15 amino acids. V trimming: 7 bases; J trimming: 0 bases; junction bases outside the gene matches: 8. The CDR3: CASNRNRGISYEQYF. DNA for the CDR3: TGTGCCAGCAACCGCAACAGGGGGATCTCCTACGAGCAGTACTTC.

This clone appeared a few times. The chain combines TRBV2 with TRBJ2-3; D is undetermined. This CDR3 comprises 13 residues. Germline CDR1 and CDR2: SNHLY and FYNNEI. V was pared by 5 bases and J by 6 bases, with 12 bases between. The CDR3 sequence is CASSQRVLDTQYF. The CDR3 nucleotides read TGTGCCAGCAGTCAGCGAGTTTTGGATACGCAGTATTTT.

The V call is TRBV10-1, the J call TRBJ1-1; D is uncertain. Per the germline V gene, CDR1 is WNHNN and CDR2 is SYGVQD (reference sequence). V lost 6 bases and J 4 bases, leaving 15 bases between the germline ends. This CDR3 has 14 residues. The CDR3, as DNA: TGCGCCAGCAGCAGGACGGCCCTGGGCACTGAAGCTTTCTTT. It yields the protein CASSRTALGTEAFF.

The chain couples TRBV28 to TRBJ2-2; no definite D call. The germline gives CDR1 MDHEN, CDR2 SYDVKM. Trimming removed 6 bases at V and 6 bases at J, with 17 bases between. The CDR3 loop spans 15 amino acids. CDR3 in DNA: TGTGCCAGCAGCGTCAATCCATTAATTTCCGGGGAGCTGTTTTTT. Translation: CASSVNPLISGELFF.

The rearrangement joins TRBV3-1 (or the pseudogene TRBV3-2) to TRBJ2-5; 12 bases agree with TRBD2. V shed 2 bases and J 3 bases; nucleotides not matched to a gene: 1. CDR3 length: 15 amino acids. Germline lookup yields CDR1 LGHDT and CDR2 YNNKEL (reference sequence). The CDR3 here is CASSQLAGGKETQYF. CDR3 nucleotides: TGTGCCAGCAGCCAACTAGCGGGAGGGAAAGAGACCCAGTACTTC.

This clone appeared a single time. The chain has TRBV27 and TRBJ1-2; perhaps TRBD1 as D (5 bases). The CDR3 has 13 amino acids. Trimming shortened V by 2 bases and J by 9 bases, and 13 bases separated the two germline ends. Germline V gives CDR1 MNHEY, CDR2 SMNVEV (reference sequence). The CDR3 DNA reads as TGTGCCAGCAGTTTAAGGCAGGGTAGTAGCTACACCTTC. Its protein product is CASSLRQGSSYTF.

In DNA, the CDR3 is TGTGCCAGCAGCCAGGGACAGGGAGTGAATGAGCAGTTCTTC. It yields the protein CASSQGQGVNEQFF. The J gene is TRBJ2-1, the V gene TRBV6-5; 9 positions agree with TRBD1. Per germline, CDR1 MNHEY and CDR2 SVGAGI. The CDR3 sequence is 14 residues long. V lost 6 bases to trimming and J lost 7 bases; unmatched junction nucleotides: 7.

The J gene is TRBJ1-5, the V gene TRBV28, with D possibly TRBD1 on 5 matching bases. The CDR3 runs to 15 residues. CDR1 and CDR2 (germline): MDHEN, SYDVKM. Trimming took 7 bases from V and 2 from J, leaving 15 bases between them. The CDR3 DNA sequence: TGTGCCAGCACCCTGGGCGGAGGGGGCAATCAGCCCCAGCATTTT. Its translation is CASTLGGGGNQPQHF.